Below are 7 T cell receptor beta chains sequenced from a single sample in a study of T cells after yellow fever vaccination. TCRdb called the 5' RACE reads again in MiXCR, with one record for every CDR3 protein. The sample records approximately 10,000 distinct CDR3 sequences, 5.8% being singletons. The material sequenced was PBMCs, either bulk or a sorted T-cell subset (CD4+, CD8+, memory, or dextramer-sorted; not recorded which), taken on the day of the yellow fever booster vaccination. These receptors were collected from a young man who received the YFV17D yellow fever vaccine.

This clonotype showed up many times. The chain uses TRBV3-1 and TRBJ2-1; D is perhaps TRBD2 (5 bases). V dropped 0 bases and J dropped 2 bases, with 11 bases sitting between them. This CDR3 region has 16 residues. Germline CDR1 is LGHDT and CDR2 is YNNKEL (reference sequence). For the CDR3, the DNA is TGTGCCAGCAGCCAAGATACTAGGTCCCCCTACAATGAGCAGTTCTTC. It codes for CASSQDTRSPYNEQFF.

The rearrangement uses TRBV5-5 and TRBJ2-1, with 11 bases lining up with TRBD1. The junction had 7 bases not matched to a gene; V was cut back by 9 bases and J by 2 bases. The CDR3 loop spans 15 amino acids. Germline loops: CDR1 SGHKS, CDR2 YYEKEE (reference sequence). The CDR3 DNA reads TGTGCCATGGGCCCGGGACAGGGGGCCTACAATGAGCAGTTCTTC. Protein sequence: CAMGPGQGAYNEQFF.

This clonotype is medium-sized (0.01 to 0.1%) by share. V gene TRBV29-1 combines with J gene TRBJ2-5; D is unclear. This CDR3 has 12 amino acids. CDR1 SQVTM and CDR2 ANQGSEA come from the germline V gene. The ends were cut back, 8 bases at V and 5 bases at J, with 15 bases in the middle. DNA for the CDR3: TGCAGCACGAGAACATTGGGGGAGACCCAGTACTTC. Its translation is CSTRTLGETQYF.

This clonotype occurred many times. The chain uses TRBV27 and TRBJ2-7; 8 bases line up with TRBD1. The CDR3 is 16 amino acids. Germline loops: CDR1 MNHEY, CDR2 SMNVEV (reference sequence). V shed 9 bases, J shed 3 bases, and the junction held 16 bases outside the gene matches. This CDR3 is CARENDDRGWYYEQYF. The CDR3 DNA follows: TGTGCCAGGGAAAACGACGACAGGGGATGGTACTACGAGCAGTACTTC.

In this sample, this clonotype turned up many times. V usage is TRBV9 and J usage is TRBJ2-5; D is possibly TRBD1 or TRBD2 (5 bases each). The V and J ends lost 4 bases and 5 bases respectively, with 18 bases between them. The germline V gene has CDR1 SGDLS and CDR2 YYNGEE. The CDR3 covers 15 residues. DNA for the CDR3: TGTGCCAGCAGCCCCGACGTGGGACCCTACGAGACCCAGTACTTC. Translation gives CASSPDVGPYETQYF.

This clonotype was seen repeatedly, ten times or more. V and J are TRBV19 and TRBJ2-7; 11 bases are shared with TRBD2. The V gene's germline CDR1 is LNHDA and CDR2 SQIVND (reference sequence). After removal of 5 bases from V and 8 bases from J, the junction contained 11 bases not matched to a gene. The CDR3 extends over 15 amino acids. This CDR3 reads CASSSLGTSGQKQYF. CDR3 DNA sequence: TGTGCCAGTAGTTCTCTCGGGACTAGCGGACAGAAGCAGTACTTC.

By proportion, this clonotype is medium-sized (0.01 to 0.1%). The CDR3 region is CASSPEHEQFF. CDR3 DNA sequence: TGTGCCAGCAGCCCGGAGCATGAGCAGTTCTTC. The chain combines TRBV25-1 with TRBJ2-1; no reliable D call. The CDR3 spans 11 residues. Trimming stripped 6 bases from V and 8 bases from J, with 8 bases between. CDR1 and CDR2 from the germline V gene are MGHDK and SYGVNS.